This TCR beta chain is from a study of T cell changes during pregnancy in multiple sclerosis. The CDR3 is 18 residues long. J gave up 0 bases and V 1 base, and 7 bases lay outside the gene matches. Per germline, CDR1 SGHAT and CDR2 FQNNGV. Here immunoSEQ multiplex PCR was the method, and the copy in TCRdb shows in-frame clones only, minus some. The sample lists tens of thousands of clones, 80% to 95% occurring once. The input for sequencing was peripheral blood, taken in the first trimester of pregnancy. The chain recombines TRBV11-2 with TRBJ2-5; 11 positions agree with TRBD2. This TCR was recovered from a female donor with multiple sclerosis, enrolled in a pregnancy study. In DNA form, the CDR3 reads TGTGCCAGCAGCTTAGGTCTAGCGGGGGGTATGTACCAAGAGACCCAGTACTTC. As protein: CASSLGLAGGMYQETQYF.